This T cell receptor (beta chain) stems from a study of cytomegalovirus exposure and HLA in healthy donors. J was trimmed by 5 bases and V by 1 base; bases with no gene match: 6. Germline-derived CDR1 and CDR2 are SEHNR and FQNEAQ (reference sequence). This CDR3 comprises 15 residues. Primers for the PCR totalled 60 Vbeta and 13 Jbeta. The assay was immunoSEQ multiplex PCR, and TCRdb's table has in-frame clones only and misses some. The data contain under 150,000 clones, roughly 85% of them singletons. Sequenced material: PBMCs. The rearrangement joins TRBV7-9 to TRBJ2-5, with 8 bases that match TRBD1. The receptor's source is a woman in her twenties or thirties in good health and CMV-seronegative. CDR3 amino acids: CASSLGTGRQETQYF. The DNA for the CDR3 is TGTGCCAGCAGCTTAGGGACAGGGAGGCAGGAGACCCAGTACTTC.